A selection of T cell receptor beta chains follows, all from one sample in a study of blood T cell repertoires in COVID-19. This table comes from immunoSEQ multiplex PCR, and its TCRdb copy is limited to in-frame clones, with some not included. The sample shows around 250,000 clones, around 86% of them seen only once. Sequenced input: PBMCs or T cells enriched from blood (not recorded which). Receptors were obtained from a woman aged 45-65 years who had recovered from COVID-19. Each CDR3 is given with its conserved first and last residue. Fields, in order: clone size, V gene, D gene, J gene, CDR3 protein, CDR3 DNA. D genes are given only for firm matches. Size values are once, few and many counts, or a class for expanded clones, and some rows have none.

clone_size: once; v_call: TRBV25-1; d_call: NA; j_call: TRBJ2-2; cdr3_aa: CASSDRGATGELFF; cdr3_nt: TGTGCCAGCAGTGACAGGGGGGCGACCGGGGAGCTGTTTTTT
clone_size: few; v_call: TRBV5-1; d_call: TRBD2; j_call: TRBJ2-5; cdr3_aa: CASSLAGGEETQYF; cdr3_nt: TGCGCCAGCAGCTTGGCCGGGGGGGAAGAGACCCAGTACTTC
clone_size: NA; v_call: TRBV19; d_call: TRBD2; j_call: TRBJ2-1; cdr3_aa: CASSTGLSSYNEQFF; cdr3_nt: TGTGCCAGTAGTACGGGACTATCCTCCTACAATGAGCAGTTCTTC
clone_size: NA; v_call: TRBV12-3/TRBV12-4; d_call: NA; j_call: TRBJ1-3; cdr3_aa: CASVQVSGNTIYF; cdr3_nt: TGTGCCAGCGTCCAGGTCTCTGGAAACACCATATATTTT
clone_size: NA; v_call: TRBV4-2; d_call: NA; j_call: TRBJ2-1; cdr3_aa: CASSQDWSIATLLSSYNEQFF; cdr3_nt: TGTGCCAGCAGCCAAGATTGGTCGATAGCGACCCTTTTAAGCTCCTACAATGAGCAGTTCTTC
clone_size: NA; v_call: TRBV3-1/TRBV3-2; d_call: TRBD2; j_call: TRBJ2-5; cdr3_aa: CASSRPKGQGLAGVVGETQYF; cdr3_nt: TGTGCCAGCAGCCGACCGAAGGGGCAGGGACTAGCGGGAGTGGTAGGGGAGACCCAGTACTTC
clone_size: NA; v_call: TRBV5-1; d_call: NA; j_call: TRBJ2-2; cdr3_aa: CASSLSPSNTGELFF; cdr3_nt: TGCGCCAGCAGCTTGTCCCCGAGCAACACCGGGGAGCTGTTTTTT
clone_size: NA; v_call: TRBV21-1; d_call: NA; j_call: TRBJ1-4; cdr3_aa: CASSKGEGAAEKLFF; cdr3_nt: TGTGCCAGCAGCAAAGGAGAGGGGGCGGCTGAAAAACTGTTTTTT
clone_size: NA; v_call: TRBV5-1; d_call: TRBD2; j_call: TRBJ2-3; cdr3_aa: CASSLIGGLGLDTQYF; cdr3_nt: TGCGCCAGCAGCTTGATTGGTGGACTAGGTCTAGATACGCAGTATTTT
clone_size: NA; v_call: TRBV7-3; d_call: NA; j_call: TRBJ2-1; cdr3_aa: CASSTTADNEQFF; cdr3_nt: TGTGCCAGCTCGACTACAGCCGACAATGAGCAGTTCTTC
clone_size: NA; v_call: TRBV30; d_call: NA; j_call: TRBJ1-1; cdr3_aa: CAWTLGGFTEAFF; cdr3_nt: TGTGCCTGGACCCTGGGAGGGTTCACTGAAGCTTTCTTT
clone_size: NA; v_call: TRBV6-5; d_call: NA; j_call: TRBJ2-1; cdr3_aa: CASSIGLTLANEQFF; cdr3_nt: TGTGCCAGCAGTATCGGGTTGACCTTAGCAAATGAGCAGTTCTTC
clone_size: NA; v_call: TRBV30; d_call: NA; j_call: TRBJ2-7; cdr3_aa: CAWRRVGSSYEQYF; cdr3_nt: TGTGCCTGGAGAAGAGTTGGGAGCTCCTACGAGCAGTACTTC
clone_size: NA; v_call: TRBV2; d_call: TRBD2; j_call: TRBJ2-3; cdr3_aa: CASNQREVTDTQYF; cdr3_nt: TGTGCCAGCAACCAGCGGGAGGTCACAGATACGCAGTATTTT
clone_size: NA; v_call: TRBV5-1; d_call: TRBD1; j_call: TRBJ2-2; cdr3_aa: CASVQTGAGTGELFF; cdr3_nt: TGCGCCAGCGTCCAGACAGGGGCGGGCACCGGGGAGCTGTTTTTT
clone_size: NA; v_call: TRBV5-5; d_call: TRBD1; j_call: TRBJ1-5; cdr3_aa: CASSPQGGSQPQHF; cdr3_nt: TGTGCCAGCAGCCCACAGGGGGGGTCTCAGCCCCAGCATTTT
clone_size: few; v_call: TRBV5-6; d_call: NA; j_call: TRBJ1-2; cdr3_aa: CASSLDRNLYGYTF; cdr3_nt: TGTGCCAGCAGCTTGGACCGAAACTTATATGGCTACACCTTC
clone_size: NA; v_call: TRBV7-9; d_call: TRBD1; j_call: TRBJ1-6; cdr3_aa: CASSLTGNSPLHF; cdr3_nt: TGTGCCAGCAGCTTGACAGGGAATTCACCCCTCCACTTT
clone_size: NA; v_call: TRBV9; d_call: NA; j_call: TRBJ2-2; cdr3_aa: CASSVAYRGGELFF; cdr3_nt: TGTGCCAGCAGCGTAGCCTACCGGGGCGGGGAGCTGTTTTTT
clone_size: NA; v_call: TRBV5-1; d_call: NA; j_call: TRBJ2-7; cdr3_aa: CASSRTFGVYEQYF; cdr3_nt: TGCGCCAGCTCCCGGACTTTCGGGGTCTACGAGCAGTACTTC
clone_size: few; v_call: TRBV2; d_call: TRBD2; j_call: TRBJ2-2; cdr3_aa: CASRGTGTSGTNTGELFF; cdr3_nt: TGTGCCAGCAGGGGTACCGGGACTAGCGGGACGAACACCGGGGAGCTGTTTTTT
clone_size: once; v_call: TRBV28; d_call: TRBD2; j_call: TRBJ2-5; cdr3_aa: CASSFEGLAGGETQYF; cdr3_nt: TGTGCCAGCAGTTTCGAGGGTCTAGCGGGAGGGGAGACCCAGTACTTC
clone_size: NA; v_call: TRBV24-1; d_call: TRBD1; j_call: TRBJ2-2; cdr3_aa: CATSDAGQGAGELFF; cdr3_nt: TGTGCCACCAGTGACGCGGGACAGGGGGCCGGGGAGCTGTTTTTT
clone_size: NA; v_call: TRBV30; d_call: NA; j_call: TRBJ1-2; cdr3_aa: CAWSSLRQLDYGYTF; cdr3_nt: TGTGCCTGGAGTAGCCTGAGACAGTTGGACTATGGCTACACCTTC
clone_size: NA; v_call: TRBV6-5; d_call: TRBD1; j_call: TRBJ1-4; cdr3_aa: CASTEGQGMGEKLFF; cdr3_nt: TGTGCCAGCACCGAGGGACAGGGGATGGGTGAAAAACTGTTTTTT
clone_size: NA; v_call: TRBV15; d_call: NA; j_call: TRBJ1-1; cdr3_aa: CATSSSGGADTEAFF; cdr3_nt: TGTGCCACCAGCAGCTCGGGGGGGGCGGACACTGAAGCTTTCTTT
clone_size: NA; v_call: TRBV18; d_call: TRBD2; j_call: TRBJ2-1; cdr3_aa: CASSPSGLATGNEQFF; cdr3_nt: TGTGCCAGCTCACCATCGGGACTAGCGACTGGGAATGAGCAGTTCTTC
clone_size: NA; v_call: TRBV18; d_call: NA; j_call: TRBJ2-1; cdr3_aa: CASSPDAVSSYNEQFF; cdr3_nt: TGTGCCAGCTCACCAGACGCGGTTTCATCCTACAATGAGCAGTTCTTC
clone_size: many; v_call: TRBV28; d_call: NA; j_call: TRBJ1-1; cdr3_aa: CASRPGQNTEAFF; cdr3_nt: TGTGCCAGTCGACCGGGACAAAACACTGAAGCTTTCTTT